One and the same sample provided the 20 T cell receptor beta chains below, sequenced in a study of blood T cells in healthy people across ages. Next came a second PCR, run for about 7 to 12 cycles, which used a sample-barcoded 5' primer along with a J-beta primer mix. TCRdb analysed the 5' RACE reads with MiXCR anew, one entry per CDR3 protein. Of roughly 1.9 million distinct CDR3 sequences in the sample, more than 35% are singletons; the top ten hold more than 20%. The sequenced sample consisted of blood. The source is a human donor in good health.

In its sample, this clonotype was seen many times. The DNA for the CDR3 is TGCAGCGTGGACCGTCGGGCCACTGCGGGTGAGCAGTTCTTC. This translates into CSVDRRATAGEQFF. This sequence joins TRBV29-1 and TRBJ2-1; D possibly corresponds to TRBD2 (5 bases). V was shortened by 6 bases and J by 9 bases, with 21 bases between the two germline ends. This CDR3 has 14 residues. CDR1 SQVTM and CDR2 ANQGSEA come from the germline V gene.

This clonotype was seen a handful of times. In DNA, the CDR3 is TGTGCCAGCAGTTTATACGACCACAGCAATTCACCCCTCCACTTT. As protein: CASSLYDHSNSPLHF. This chain connects TRBV28 to TRBJ1-6; D not resolved. V lost 1 base, J lost 7 bases, and 11 bases lay in between. CDR3 length: 15 amino acids. Germline lookup yields CDR1 MDHEN and CDR2 SYDVKM.

The genes are TRBV29-1 and TRBJ2-3; 8 nucleotides match TRBD2. The CDR3 totals 16 residues. Trimming cost V 7 bases and J 4 bases; bases outside gene matches: 16. CDR1 and CDR2 from the germline V gene are SQVTM and ANQGSEA. CDR3 amino acids: CSAGELGAGGPDTQYF. The CDR3, as DNA: TGCAGCGCCGGGGAGTTGGGGGCGGGGGGACCAGATACGCAGTATTTT.

J is TRBJ2-6 and V is TRBV5-1; D unclear. Trimming took 2 bases from V and 4 from J, leaving 13 bases between them. Germline V gene sequence: CDR1 SGHRS, CDR2 YFSETQ. This CDR3 is built from 16 residues. DNA for the CDR3: TGCGCCAGCAGCTTAAACTGGGCTTTGGGGGCCAACGTCCTGACTTTC. This codes for CASSLNWALGANVLTF.

This rearrangement joins TRBV29-1 to TRBJ1-2, with 12 bases lining up with TRBD1. V was pared by 7 bases and J by 4 bases, with 7 bases of the junction left unmatched. This CDR3 has 14 residues. Germline CDR1 and CDR2: SQVTM and ANQGSEA. CDR3 DNA sequence: TGCAGCGCGGGAGGGACAGGGGGCCTCTATGGCTACACCTTC. Protein: CSAGGTGGLYGYTF.

The chain combines TRBV20-1 with TRBJ2-1; the match to TRBD2 covers 10 bases. From germline, CDR1 is DFQATT and CDR2 SNEGSKA (reference sequence). This CDR3 is 14 amino acids long. With V trimmed by 6 bases and J by 7 bases, 9 bases remained unmatched. The CDR3 sequence: CSARYSGGLNEQFF. DNA for the CDR3: TGCAGTGCCCGCTATAGCGGGGGGTTGAATGAGCAGTTCTTC.

This clonotype was seen more than once but under ten times. The rearrangement uses TRBV20-1 and TRBJ1-5; 8 bases agree with TRBD1. This CDR3 spans 16 amino acids. V was pared by 5 bases and J by 7 bases, with 16 bases of the junction left unmatched. Germline V gene data show CDR1 as DFQATT and CDR2 as SNEGSKA (reference sequence). The CDR3 nucleotides read TGCAGTGCTGCCCGCCCCAGACAGGGGTTTAGACAGCCCCAGCATTTT. It codes for CSAARPRQGFRQPQHF.

The V and J genes are TRBV3-1 and TRBJ2-1; 7 bases map to TRBD2. The germline V gene has CDR1 LGHDT and CDR2 YNNKEL (reference sequence). The CDR3 length is 15 residues. V shed 4 bases, J shed 6 bases, and the junction held 9 bases outside the gene matches. The CDR3 DNA reads as TGTGCCAGCAGCCCTTATCTGGGACTACCCAATGAGCAGTTCTTC. It is translated as CASSPYLGLPNEQFF.

In this sample, this clonotype turned up once. The junction does not match germline at one end; this may be a read error. The J gene is TRBJ2-7, the V gene TRBV9; the match to TRBD2 covers 14 bases. The CDR3 runs to 17 residues. Per germline, CDR1 SGDLS and CDR2 YYNGEE. Written as DNA, the CDR3 is TGTACCAGCAGCTCTACGGGGACTAGCGGGGGTCCCTACGAGCAGTACTTC. Translated, it gives CTSSSTGTSGGPYEQYF.

The table lists this clonotype with a few counts. The chain recombines TRBV20-1 with TRBJ2-5, with 8 positions matching TRBD2. From germline, CDR1 is DFQATT and CDR2 SNEGSKA (reference sequence). CDR3 length equals 14 residues. The V segment lost 4 bases and the J segment 11 bases; nucleotides outside the gene matches: 15. The CDR3 sequence is CSAKERGPSGEQYF. CDR3 coding DNA: TGCAGTGCTAAAGAGCGGGGGCCTTCGGGGGAGCAGTACTTC.

This clonotype was seen more than once but under ten times. The rearrangement joins TRBV7-9 to TRBJ2-7; no firm D call. Germline V gene sequence: CDR1 SEHNR, CDR2 FQNEAQ (reference sequence). CDR3 length: 15 residues. Trimming shortened V by 1 base and J by 0 bases, and 10 bases separated the two germline ends. The CDR3 here is CASSLVPQTSYEQYF. The CDR3 DNA reads as TGTGCCAGCAGCTTAGTTCCACAGACCTCCTACGAGCAGTACTTC.

J is TRBJ2-1 and V is TRBV2; 9 bases line up with TRBD2. Trimming cost V 7 bases and J 4 bases; bases outside gene matches: 5. Germline values: CDR1 SNHLY, CDR2 FYNNEI. CDR3 size: 14 residues. The CDR3 bases are TGTGCCAGCACTCGACTAGCGGTTTACAATGAGCAGTTCTTC. Its translation is CASTRLAVYNEQFF.

The chain carries TRBV15 and TRBJ2-3; 10 bases align to TRBD1. The V gene end was trimmed by 3 bases and the J gene end by 5 bases; junction bases not matched to a gene: 8. This CDR3 has 16 amino acids. Germline CDR1 LNHNV, CDR2 YYDKDF (reference sequence). In DNA, the CDR3 is TGTGCCACCAGCAGCGGGGACAGGGGTAAAGGAGATACGCAGTATTTT. It is translated as CATSSGDRGKGDTQYF.

This clonotype has a count of ten or more. The V and J genes are TRBV5-1 and TRBJ1-6; 7 nucleotides match TRBD1. CDR1 is SGHRS and CDR2 is YFSETQ in the germline V gene. This CDR3 region has 16 residues. With V trimmed by 4 bases and J by 11 bases, 15 bases remained unmatched. This chain's CDR3 is CASSHVAGTEKAPLHF. The CDR3 coding sequence is TGCGCCAGCAGCCATGTCGCCGGGACAGAGAAGGCACCCCTCCACTTT.

This clonotype occurred a few times. The J gene is TRBJ2-3, the V gene TRBV29-1, with TRBD2 matching over 11 bases. The V gene's germline CDR1 is SQVTM and CDR2 ANQGSEA. This CDR3 is 13 amino acids long. With V trimmed by 8 bases and J by 5 bases, 6 bases remained unmatched. The CDR3 reads CSSSGGKRDTQYF. The CDR3 DNA follows: TGCAGCTCTAGCGGGGGGAAGAGAGATACGCAGTATTTT.

This clonotype was counted a few times. J is TRBJ2-3 and V is TRBV6-6; unclear D gene. Trimming left V 7 bases short and J 1 base short, with 12 bases between. The V gene's germline CDR1 is MNHNY and CDR2 SVGAGI (reference sequence). The CDR3 extends over 14 amino acids. The CDR3 sequence is CASTRRPGTDTQYF. CDR3 bases: TGTGCCAGCACGAGACGCCCTGGCACAGATACGCAGTATTTT.

This clonotype was found a few times. The chain has TRBV4-3 and TRBJ1-2; no clear D gene. Trimming removed 0 bases from V and 5 bases from J, with 13 bases in between. CDR3 length: 15 residues. CDR1 LGHNA and CDR2 YSLEER come from the germline V gene. The CDR3 loop reads CASSQEAGAEYGYTF. The CDR3 DNA reads as TGCGCCAGCAGCCAAGAGGCGGGCGCGGAATATGGCTACACCTTC.

The V and J genes are TRBV12-3 or TRBV12-4 and TRBJ1-5; the D is unclear. The CDR3 consists of 15 residues. V was trimmed by 2 bases and J by 0 bases, leaving 8 bases between them. CDR3 in amino acids: CASSLWLSSNQPQHF. The CDR3, as DNA: TGTGCCAGCAGTTTATGGCTCAGTAGCAATCAGCCCCAGCATTTT.

The table lists this clonotype with a few counts. The chain carries TRBV10-3 and TRBJ2-1; no firm D call. From germline, CDR1 is ENHRY and CDR2 SYGVKD. V was clipped by 4 bases and J by 1 base, with 11 bases between them. The CDR3 has 15 amino acids. CDR3 sequence: CAISGKGSSYNEQFF. Written as DNA, the CDR3 is TGTGCCATCAGTGGGAAGGGATCATCCTACAATGAGCAGTTCTTC.

The chain joins TRBV5-1 to TRBJ2-3; perhaps D is TRBD1 or TRBD2 (5 bases each). This CDR3 region has 14 residues. CDR1 is SGHRS and CDR2 is YFSETQ in the germline V gene. Between the trimmed V and J ends, which lost 0 bases and 6 bases, there was a span of 11 bases. CDR3 sequence reads: CASSLVPGADTQYF. CDR3 nucleotide sequence: TGCGCCAGCAGCTTGGTGCCCGGGGCGGATACGCAGTATTTT.